These 32 T cell receptor beta chains were all obtained from the same sample, sequenced in a study of blood T cell repertoires in COVID-19. Sequencing was performed with immunoSEQ multiplex PCR; in TCRdb, only in-frame clones are kept and a portion is missing. This table has fewer than 350,000 clones, about 86% appearing once. The sequenced sample consisted of PBMCs or T cells enriched from blood (not recorded which). These receptors came from a woman aged 40 to 49 with acute COVID-19.

V is TRBV28 and J is TRBJ2-7; 10 bases fit TRBD2. Germline V CDR1 and CDR2: MDHEN, SYDVKM. The CDR3 runs 15 residues. V was pared by 8 bases and J by 3 bases, with 10 bases of the junction left unmatched. The CDR3 DNA reads TGTGCCAGCTTGGAGGCTAGCGGGAGTCTCTACGAGCAGTACTTC. This sequence encodes CASLEASGSLYEQYF.

This sequence joins TRBV19 and TRBJ2-1, with D possibly matching TRBD2 (6 bases). Deletions cut 1 base from V and 2 bases from J, with 18 bases between. Looked up from germline, CDR1 is LNHDA and CDR2 is SQIVND (reference sequence). The CDR3 is 18 residues long. The CDR3 DNA follows: TGTGCCAGTAGTATAGGTGCGGGGAACCCGAGGACCTACAATGAGCAGTTCTTC. This gives the protein CASSIGAGNPRTYNEQFF.

The chain uses TRBV5-1 and TRBJ2-1, with D uncertain. This CDR3 contains 15 residues. Germline V CDR1 and CDR2: SGHRS, YFSETQ. Trimming cost V 0 bases and J 0 bases, with 7 bases left between them. CDR3 sequence reads: CASSLDTSSYNEQFF. CDR3 in DNA: TGCGCCAGCAGCTTGGACACCTCCTCCTACAATGAGCAGTTCTTC.

The rearrangement links TRBV10-1 to TRBJ1-3; the D gene is possibly TRBD1 (6 bases). The germline V gene has CDR1 WNHNN and CDR2 SYGVQD (reference sequence). Deletions cut 2 bases from V and 0 bases from J, with 20 bases between. CDR3 size: 19 residues. CDR3 amino acids: CASSEPRLRGIVSGNTIYF. Here the CDR3 DNA reads TGCGCCAGCAGTGAGCCCAGGTTGAGGGGGATCGTCTCTGGAAACACCATATATTTT.

The J gene is TRBJ1-2, the V gene TRBV28; D might be TRBD1 (5 bases). Between the trimmed V and J ends, which lost 7 bases and 4 bases, there was a span of 16 bases. The V gene's germline CDR1 is MDHEN and CDR2 SYDVKM. This CDR3 is 14 amino acids long. The CDR3 region is CASNTRVFSYGYTF. CDR3 bases: TGTGCCAGCAATACCAGGGTTTTCAGCTATGGCTACACCTTC.

This clone showed up just once. This chain links TRBV4-3 with TRBJ2-3; 10 bases align to TRBD1. Germline V lookup: CDR1 LGHNA, CDR2 YSLEER. The CDR3 has 14 residues. With V trimmed by 6 bases and J by 2 bases, 2 bases remained unmatched. CDR3 in DNA: TGCGCCAGCAGAGGGACAGGGGACACAGATACGCAGTATTTT. Translated: CASRGTGDTDTQYF.

A remark on this clone: The same CDR3 arises from other DNA sequences in this sample as well. The chain couples TRBV28 to TRBJ1-3, with D possibly matching TRBD1 (5 bases). Germline assignment: CDR1 MDHEN and CDR2 SYDVKM. The CDR3 consists of 15 residues. Trimming took 6 bases from V and 1 from J, leaving 13 bases between them. CDR3 amino acids: CASSPPQGSGNTIYF. CDR3 bases: TGTGCCAGCAGCCCACCGCAGGGTTCTGGAAACACCATATATTTT.

The chain has TRBV6-5 and TRBJ1-3; TRBD1 might be the D (5 bases). The CDR3 is 13 residues long. Trimming left V 8 bases short and J 4 bases short, with 12 bases between. Germline values: CDR1 MNHEY, CDR2 SVGAGI. CDR3 nucleotide sequence: TGTGCCAGCGACAGCTGGGGCGGAAACACCATATATTTT. This encodes CASDSWGGNTIYF.

The chain recombines TRBV11-3 with TRBJ2-2, with 7 nucleotides matching TRBD2. Germline V gene lookup returns CDR1 SGHNT and CDR2 YENEEA. V shed 1 base and J 4 bases; nucleotides not matched to a gene: 12. CDR3 length: 18 amino acids. CDR3 DNA: TGTGCCAGCAGCTTAGTGGTTTTTGGGACTACAATCACCGGGGAGCTGTTTTTT. Translation: CASSLVVFGTTITGELFF.

This chain uses TRBV15 with TRBJ2-5; D gene uncertain. This CDR3 region has 14 residues. Trimming took off 1 base at V and 4 bases at J, with 10 bases between the two ends. Germline V gene data show CDR1 as LNHNV and CDR2 as YYDKDF (reference sequence). CDR3 sequence reads: CATSRGEVAETQYF. CDR3 DNA: TGTGCCACCAGCAGAGGAGAGGTTGCAGAGACCCAGTACTTC.

The J gene is TRBJ1-1, the V gene TRBV7-9; 9 bases agree with TRBD1. After removal of 5 bases from V and 5 bases from J, the junction contained 9 bases not matched to a gene. Per germline, CDR1 SEHNR and CDR2 FQNEAQ (reference sequence). This CDR3 has 15 amino acids. The chain's CDR3 is CASSVRTGVGTEAFF. The CDR3 DNA reads TGTGCCAGCAGCGTACGGACAGGGGTGGGGACTGAAGCTTTCTTT.

This rearrangement joins TRBV19 to TRBJ2-2; D may be TRBD2 (6 bases). V was clipped by 4 bases and J by 4 bases, with 13 bases between them. This CDR3 spans 15 amino acids. The germline gives CDR1 LNHDA, CDR2 SQIVND (reference sequence). The CDR3 DNA sequence: TGTGCCAGTAGTACTCTCGGGGGTTCCACCGGGGAGCTGTTTTTT. It codes for CASSTLGGSTGELFF. The full variable domain, its missing parts supplied by reference TRBV19 and TRBJ2-2, is DGGITQSPKYLFRKEGQNVTLSCEQNLNHDAMYWYRQDPGQGLRLIYYSQIVNDFQKGDIAEGYSVSREKKESFPLTVTSAQKNPTAFYLCASSTLGGSTGELFFGEGSRLTVL.

This clone turned up a few times. The chain couples TRBV10-3 to TRBJ2-2; possibly TRBD2 for D (6 bases). In germline, CDR1 is ENHRY, CDR2 SYGVKD. V was clipped by 6 bases and J by 6 bases, with 11 bases between them. CDR3 length: 13 residues. The DNA for the CDR3 is TGTGCCATCAGGGAGGGTAGCCCCGGGGAGCTGTTTTTT. Its translation: CAIREGSPGELFF.

This clone has just one count. The V gene is TRBV28, the J gene TRBJ1-1, with 9 bases lining up with TRBD1. Germline CDR1 MDHEN, CDR2 SYDVKM. The ends lost 6 bases at V and 1 base at J; junction bases unmatched: 6. The CDR3 sequence is 15 residues long. The CDR3 here is CASSPRGQGNTEAFF. As DNA, the CDR3 is TGTGCCAGCAGCCCGAGGGGACAGGGGAACACTGAAGCTTTCTTT.

The CDR3 reads CASSRTGRGNIQYF. The CDR3 nucleotides are TGTGCCAGTAGTAGAACAGGGCGAGGAAACATTCAGTACTTC. This chain uses TRBV19 with TRBJ2-4; D is perhaps TRBD1 (6 bases). The CDR3 runs to 14 residues. Germline loops: CDR1 LNHDA, CDR2 SQIVND (reference sequence). The ends were cut back, 4 bases at V and 6 bases at J, with 13 bases in the middle.

The CDR3 DNA reads as TGTGCCAGTAGTAATGGTCTCGCGGGAGTGAACAATGAGCAGTTCTTC. Protein product: CASSNGLAGVNNEQFF. The chain uses TRBV19 and TRBJ2-1; 7 nucleotides align to TRBD2. Germline V gene lookup returns CDR1 LNHDA and CDR2 SQIVND (reference sequence). V shed 4 bases and J 5 bases; nucleotides not matched to a gene: 11. The CDR3 is 16 residues long.

This clone was seen once. The V call is TRBV4-2, the J call TRBJ1-3; D is ambiguous. V lost 5 bases to trimming and J lost 0 bases, with 14 bases between them. CDR3 length: 16 residues. CDR1 and CDR2 from the germline V gene are LGHNA and YNFKEQ. CDR3 region: CASSKQDPGSGNTIYF. For the CDR3, the DNA is TGTGCCAGCAGCAAACAAGACCCGGGCTCTGGAAACACCATATATTTT.

This chain connects TRBV19 to TRBJ2-4; the match to TRBD1 covers 9 bases. The CDR3 contains 15 residues. CDR1 LNHDA and CDR2 SQIVND come from the germline V gene (reference sequence). With 3 bases clipped from V and 7 bases from J, the junction kept 7 bases outside the gene matches. The DNA for the CDR3 is TGTGCCAGTAGTATGGAGACAGGGGGTAGTAACATTCAGTACTTC. Translated: CASSMETGGSNIQYF.

The chain has TRBV18 and TRBJ2-7, with D maybe TRBD2 (5 bases). The CDR3 extends over 14 amino acids. Germline lookup yields CDR1 KGHSH and CDR2 LQKENI. Trimming cost V 3 bases and J 7 bases, with 16 bases left between them. This CDR3 is CASSPKELRGEQYF. For the CDR3, the DNA is TGTGCCAGCTCACCGAAGGAACTCCGGGGAGAGCAGTACTTC.

This chain joins TRBV27 and TRBJ1-4; D unclear. The CDR3 length is 16 residues. V lost 3 bases to trimming and J lost 8 bases, with 19 bases between them. Germline CDR1 is MNHEY and CDR2 is SMNVEV (reference sequence). DNA for the CDR3: TGTGCCAGCAGTTTTTTTCCTTCGGGTTTAGAAGAAAAACTGTTTTTT. Residues: CASSFFPSGLEEKLFF.

The J gene is TRBJ2-3, the V gene TRBV5-1; TRBD2 might be the D (6 bases). The V gene lost 1 base and the J gene lost 1 base, with 10 bases spanning the gap. CDR1 and CDR2 (germline): SGHRS, YFSETQ. The CDR3 covers 15 residues. The CDR3: CASSLRGGGTDTQYF. The CDR3 DNA follows: TGCGCCAGCAGCTTGAGGGGCGGGGGCACAGATACGCAGTATTTT.

The chain links TRBV7-3 to TRBJ2-1, with TRBD2 matching 14 bases. The trim removed 5 bases at V and 0 bases at J, leaving 9 bases unmatched. The CDR3 consists of 19 residues. The germline V gene encodes CDR1 SGHTA and CDR2 FQGTGA. This CDR3 reads CASSTRLAGGGSSYNEQFF. The CDR3 bases are TGTGCCAGCAGCACCCGACTAGCGGGAGGGGGAAGCTCCTACAATGAGCAGTTCTTC.

The chain couples TRBV7-8 to TRBJ2-5; 8 positions agree with TRBD2. The CDR3 totals 18 residues. Germline V gene sequence: CDR1 SGHVS, CDR2 FQNEAQ. J lost 0 bases, V lost 5 bases, and 14 bases had no gene match. Written as DNA, the CDR3 is TGTGCCAGCAGCCCCGGTGTCTTGGGAGCGGGGGACCAAGAGACCCAGTACTTC. Amino acids: CASSPGVLGAGDQETQYF.

V usage is TRBV4-3 and J usage is TRBJ2-4; 9 nucleotides align to TRBD2. The CDR3 extends over 17 amino acids. Germline V gives CDR1 LGHNA, CDR2 YSLEER. V lost 5 bases, J lost 8 bases, and 16 bases stayed unmatched. This CDR3 reads CASSSGASSGRADIQYF. As DNA, the CDR3 is TGCGCCAGCAGCTCCGGGGCAAGTAGCGGGAGAGCTGACATTCAGTACTTC.

This sequence joins TRBV5-1 and TRBJ2-6; tentatively, D is TRBD2 (5 bases). CDR1 is SGHRS, CDR2 YFSETQ, per germline. V lost 0 bases, J lost 2 bases, and 12 bases lay in between. The CDR3 loop spans 17 amino acids. Here the CDR3 DNA reads TGCGCCAGCAGCTTGGAAGGTCGGGGTACTGGGGCCAACGTCCTGACTTTC. As protein: CASSLEGRGTGANVLTF.

The chain recombines TRBV5-6 with TRBJ1-5; perhaps TRBD1 as D (6 bases). CDR1 SGHDT and CDR2 YYEEEE come from the germline V gene. V was shortened by 0 bases and J by 7 bases, with 11 bases between the two germline ends. CDR3 length: 14 amino acids. CDR3: CASSLAGAVQPQHF. In DNA, the CDR3 is TGTGCCAGCAGCTTGGCAGGGGCGGTACAGCCCCAGCATTTT.

This chain's CDR3 is CASLLVGGSYNEQFF. Here the CDR3 DNA reads TGTGCCAGCTTGCTTGTGGGGGGTTCCTACAATGAGCAGTTCTTC. V is TRBV5-5 and J is TRBJ2-1; weak D call: TRBD2 (6 bases). The CDR3 length is 15 residues. Deletions cut 7 bases from V and 1 base from J, with 15 bases between. Germline CDR1 SGHKS, CDR2 YYEKEE (reference sequence). The variable domain in full, with the rest retrieved from reference TRBV5-5 and TRBJ2-1, is DAGVTQSPTHLIKTRGQQVTLRCSPISGHKSVSWYQQVLGQGPQFIFQYYEKEERGRGNFPDRFSARQFPNYSSELNVNALLLGDSALYLCASLLVGGSYNEQFFGPGTRLTVL.

The chain carries TRBV10-3 and TRBJ1-3, with a weak D call TRBD1 (6 bases). Germline CDR1 is ENHRY and CDR2 is SYGVKD. The CDR3 is 14 residues long. Trimming took off 6 bases at V and 8 bases at J, with 17 bases between the two ends. The CDR3 region has the DNA TGTGCCATCAGACCAGGGGACGAAATATACACCATATATTTT. It codes for CAIRPGDEIYTIYF.

The V and J genes are TRBV10-2 and TRBJ1-1; no clear D. This CDR3 spans 13 amino acids. V gave up 4 bases and J gave up 0 bases, with 6 bases separating them. Germline V gene data show CDR1 as WSHSY and CDR2 as SAAADI. CDR3 region: CASSGPMNTEAFF. CDR3 DNA: TGCGCCAGCAGTGGTCCCATGAACACTGAAGCTTTCTTT.

The rearrangement uses TRBV5-4 and TRBJ1-2; 10 bases are a match to TRBD1. The CDR3 loop spans 14 amino acids. J lost 5 bases, V lost 4 bases, and 5 bases had no gene match. Germline V gene sequence: CDR1 SGHNT, CDR2 YYREEE (reference sequence). The CDR3 sequence is CASSPLDRGYGYTF. The CDR3 DNA follows: TGTGCCAGCAGCCCATTGGACAGGGGGTATGGCTACACCTTC.

CDR3: CASSYSTGPYEQYF. The CDR3 region has the DNA TGTGCCAGCAGTTACTCTACAGGGCCCTACGAGCAGTACTTC. The V call is TRBV6-2 or TRBV6-3, the J call TRBJ2-7, with TRBD1 as a possible D gene (6 bases). Trimming removed 0 bases at V and 2 bases at J, with 8 bases between. The CDR3 spans 14 residues. Germline V lookup: CDR1 MNHEY, CDR2 SVGEGT.

The rearrangement joins TRBV12-5 to TRBJ1-5; D perhaps matches TRBD1 (6 bases). The CDR3 loop spans 16 amino acids. Trimming left V 0 bases short and J 4 bases short, with 13 bases between. In germline, CDR1 is LGHNT, CDR2 FRNRAP. CDR3 DNA sequence: TGTGCTAGTGGTTTGGTAGAACAGGGAGGGAATCAGCCCCAGCATTTT. Translated: CASGLVEQGGNQPQHF.